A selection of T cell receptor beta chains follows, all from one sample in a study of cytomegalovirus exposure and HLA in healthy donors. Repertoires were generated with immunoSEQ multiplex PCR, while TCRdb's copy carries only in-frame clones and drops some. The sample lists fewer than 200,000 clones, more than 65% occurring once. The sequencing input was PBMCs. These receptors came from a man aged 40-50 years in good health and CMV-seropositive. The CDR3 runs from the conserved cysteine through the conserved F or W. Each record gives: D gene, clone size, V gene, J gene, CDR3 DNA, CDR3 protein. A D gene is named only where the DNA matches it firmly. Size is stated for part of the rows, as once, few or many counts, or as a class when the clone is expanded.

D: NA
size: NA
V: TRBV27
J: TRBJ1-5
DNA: TGTGCCAGCAAGGCGGGGGGTGGCCGCAATCAGCCCCAGCATTTT
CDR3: CASKAGGGRNQPQHF

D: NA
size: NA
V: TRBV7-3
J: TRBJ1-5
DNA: TGTGCCAGCAGCTTAACGTACAATCAGCCCCAGCATTTT
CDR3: CASSLTYNQPQHF

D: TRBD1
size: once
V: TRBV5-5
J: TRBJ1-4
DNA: TGTGCCAGCAGCTGGGGACAGGGGTATAATGAAAAACTGTTTTTT
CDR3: CASSWGQGYNEKLFF

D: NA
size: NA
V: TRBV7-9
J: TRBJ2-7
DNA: TGTGCCAGCAGCTTAGACAGCCCTTACGAGCAGTACTTC
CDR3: CASSLDSPYEQYF

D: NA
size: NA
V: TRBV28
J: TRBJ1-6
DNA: TGTGCCAGCAGCCCTGACGGGGAATTAATGGGTTCACCCCTCCACTTT
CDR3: CASSPDGELMGSPLHF

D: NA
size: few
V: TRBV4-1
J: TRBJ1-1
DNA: TGCGCCAGCAGCCAAGATAGACAAATCGTGAACACTGAAGCTTTCTTT
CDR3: CASSQDRQIVNTEAFF

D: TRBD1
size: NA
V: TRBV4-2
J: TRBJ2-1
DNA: TGTGCCAGCAGCATTGCAGGGACAGCCCAATACAATGAGCAGTTCTTC
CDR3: CASSIAGTAQYNEQFF

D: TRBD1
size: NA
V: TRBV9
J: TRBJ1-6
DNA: TGTGCCAGCAGCCCCAGCACAGGGGGCCGATATTCACCCCTCCACTTT
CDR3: CASSPSTGGRYSPLHF

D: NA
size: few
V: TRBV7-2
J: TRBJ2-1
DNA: TGTGCCAGCAGCTTAGTTCCGGGAGACGCGGGTGAGCAGTTCTTC
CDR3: CASSLVPGDAGEQFF

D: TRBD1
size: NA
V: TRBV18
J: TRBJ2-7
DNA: TGTGCCAGCTCCCAGGGACAGGGCTACGAGCAGTACTTC
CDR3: CASSQGQGYEQYF

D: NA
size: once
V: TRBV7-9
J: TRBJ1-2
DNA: TGTGCCAGCAGATCCGACACCGGGAGGGGCTACACCTTC
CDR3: CASRSDTGRGYTF

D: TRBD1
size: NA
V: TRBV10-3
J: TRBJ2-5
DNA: TGTGCCATCAGTGGACAGGGCAACCAAGAGACCCAGTACTTC
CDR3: CAISGQGNQETQYF

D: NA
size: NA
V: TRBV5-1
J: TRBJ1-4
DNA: TGCGCCAGCAGCTTGGGACAGGCCCCCGCAGCTGAAAAACTGTTTTTT
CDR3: CASSLGQAPAAEKLFF

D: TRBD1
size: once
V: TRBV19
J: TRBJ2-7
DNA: TGTGCCAGTGCCCCGAGAGGGACAGGGTCCTACGAGCAGTACTTC
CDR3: CASAPRGTGSYEQYF

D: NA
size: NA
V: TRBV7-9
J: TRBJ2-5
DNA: TGTGCCAGCAGCTTAGAGGACATCCTACAAGAGACCCAGTACTTC
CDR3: CASSLEDILQETQYF

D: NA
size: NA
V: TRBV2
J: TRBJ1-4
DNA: TGTGCCAGCAGTTTCCAGGGGTCTAATGAAAAACTGTTTTTT
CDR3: CASSFQGSNEKLFF

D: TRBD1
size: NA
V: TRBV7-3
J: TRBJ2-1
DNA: TGTGCCAGCAGCAAGAAAGGGACAGGGAATTATGAGCAGTTCTTC
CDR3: CASSKKGTGNYEQFF

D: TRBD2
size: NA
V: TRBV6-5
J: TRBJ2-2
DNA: TGTGCCAGCAGTTACTTTGGCGGGAGTGGCACCGGGGAGCTGTTTTTT
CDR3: CASSYFGGSGTGELFF

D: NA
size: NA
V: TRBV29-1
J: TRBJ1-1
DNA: TGCAGCTATGACCCAGGGAACACTGAAGCTTTCTTT
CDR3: CSYDPGNTEAFF

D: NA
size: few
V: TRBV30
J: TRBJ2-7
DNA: TGTGCCTGGGGTGGTGGGGGGTCCAACTACGAGCAGTACTTC
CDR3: CAWGGGGSNYEQYF